A selection of T cell receptor beta chains follows, all from one sample in a study of T cell responses to AZD1222 COVID-19 vaccine. Sequencing was performed with immunoSEQ multiplex PCR; in TCRdb, only in-frame clones are kept and a portion is missing. In the table there are more than 150,000 clones, 75% to 90% of which are singletons. The starting material was peripheral blood, obtained 28 days after the second AZD1222 dose. These receptors were taken from an adult who received the AZD1222 COVID-19 vaccine. The CDR3 runs from the conserved cysteine through the conserved F or W. D genes are given only for firm matches. Clone size is shown for a subset of rows, as once, few, many or a class of expanded clone.

TRBV25-1	TRBJ1-2	-	-	CASSTGKSYGYTF	TGTGCCAGCAGTACAGGGAAGAGTTATGGCTACACCTTC
TRBV6-6	TRBJ2-7	-	TRBD2	CASSPRLAGFSYEQYF	TGTGCCAGCAGCCCCCGACTAGCGGGATTCTCCTACGAGCAGTACTTC
TRBV3-1/TRBV3-2	TRBJ1-5	-	TRBD1	CASSQGTGNQPQHF	TGTGCCAGCAGCCAAGGGACAGGGAATCAGCCCCAGCATTTT
TRBV7-2	TRBJ1-1	-	-	CASSLTAQGEAFF	TGTGCCAGCAGCCTTACGGCGCAGGGTGAAGCTTTCTTT
TRBV7-2	TRBJ1-1	-	-	CASSLAHGGGTEAFF	TGTGCCAGCAGCTTAGCCCACGGGGGCGGCACTGAAGCTTTCTTT
TRBV7-8	TRBJ1-5	-	-	CASRQTAGGNQPQHF	TGTGCCAGCAGGCAGACGGCAGGGGGCAATCAGCCCCAGCATTTT
TRBV7-2	TRBJ1-4	-	-	CASSSDGSLVFF	TGTGCCAGCAGCTCCGACGGGAGCTTGGTGTTTTTT
TRBV29-1	TRBJ2-1	-	-	CSVEGVRDNEQFF	TGCAGCGTTGAAGGGGTTAGAGACAATGAGCAGTTCTTC
TRBV28	TRBJ2-1	-	-	CASSFGGANEQFF	TGTGCCAGCAGTTTTGGGGGGGCCAATGAGCAGTTCTTC
TRBV12-3/TRBV12-4	TRBJ2-3	-	-	CASSRLDTQYF	TGTGCCAGCAGCCGCCTAGATACGCAGTATTTT
TRBV6-2/TRBV6-3	TRBJ1-5	few	-	CASSHSGPNQPQHF	TGTGCCAGCAGTCACTCCGGGCCCAATCAGCCCCAGCATTTT
TRBV7-3	TRBJ2-5	-	-	CASSLTAGISGTQYF	TGTGCCAGCAGCTTAACTGCCGGAATCTCGGGGACCCAGTACTTC
TRBV27	TRBJ1-5	-	-	CASGQTRGQPQHF	TGTGCCAGCGGACAGACCCGCGGTCAGCCCCAGCATTTT
TRBV7-2	TRBJ1-5	-	-	CASSLAPGGKAQPQHF	TGTGCCAGCAGCTTAGCGCCTGGGGGAAAGGCTCAGCCCCAGCATTTT
TRBV29-1	TRBJ1-2	-	-	CSAGRGTGGYTF	TGCAGCGCCGGGCGGGGGACGGGTGGCTACACCTTC
TRBV28	TRBJ1-1	-	-	CASSFVSLGTEAFF	TGTGCCAGCAGTTTTGTAAGCCTCGGGACTGAAGCTTTCTTT
TRBV3-1/TRBV3-2	TRBJ1-1	-	-	CASSQRGAQNTEAFF	TGTGCCAGCAGCCAGCGCGGGGCACAGAACACTGAAGCTTTCTTT